The entry below gives a single T cell receptor beta chain sequence along with its context. What it binds is not known. The data belong to a study of cytomegalovirus exposure and HLA in healthy donors. Whole-study context: In a later analysis, the 100 to 150 validation repertoires were reported to have used the same platform as the 600 to 800 first-cohort repertoires. The study, taken as a whole, reports: Many donors carried some public TCRs, although rarity characterized most TCR sequences.

The V segment lost 7 bases and the J segment 0 bases; nucleotides outside the gene matches: 4. In germline, CDR1 is LNHDA, CDR2 SQIVND (reference sequence). There are 16 residues in the CDR3. Profiled with immunoSEQ multiplex PCR; TCRdb holds only in-frame clones, not every one. The sample shows about 56,000 clones, just over 90% of them seen only once. The material sequenced was PBMCs. The chain combines TRBV19 with TRBJ2-6; 9 nucleotides line up with TRBD1. This clonotype was obtained from a man aged 18 to 30 in good health and CMV-seronegative. The CDR3 nucleotides are TGTGCCAGTAAGGACAGGGGTAACTCTGGGGCCAACGTCCTGACTTTC. Translation gives CASKDRGNSGANVLTF.